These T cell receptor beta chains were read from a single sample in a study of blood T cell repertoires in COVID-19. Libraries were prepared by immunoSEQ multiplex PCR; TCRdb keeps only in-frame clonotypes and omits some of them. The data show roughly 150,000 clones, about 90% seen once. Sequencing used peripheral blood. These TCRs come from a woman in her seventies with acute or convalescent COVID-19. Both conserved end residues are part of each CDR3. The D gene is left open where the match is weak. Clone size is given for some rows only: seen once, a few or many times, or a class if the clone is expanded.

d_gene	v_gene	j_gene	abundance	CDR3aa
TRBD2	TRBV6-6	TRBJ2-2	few	CASSFKREGPGELFF
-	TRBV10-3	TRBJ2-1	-	CAIRGDGYNEQFF
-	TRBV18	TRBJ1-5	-	CASSPGGQPQHF
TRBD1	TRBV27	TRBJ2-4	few	CASSLWGNRGIAKNIQYF
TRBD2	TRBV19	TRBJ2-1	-	CASSISASGWNEQFF
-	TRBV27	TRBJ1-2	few	CASSWRSGRYGYTF
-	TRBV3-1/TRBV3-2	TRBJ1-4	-	CASSPRTAGEKLFF
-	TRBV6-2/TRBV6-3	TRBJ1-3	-	CASSYSSAGSGNTIYF
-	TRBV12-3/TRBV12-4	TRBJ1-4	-	CASSPRGGKLFF
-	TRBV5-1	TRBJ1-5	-	CASSLTGGSNQPQHF
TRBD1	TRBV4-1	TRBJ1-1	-	CASSPPGQGNTEAFF
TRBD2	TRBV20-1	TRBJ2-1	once	CSAGGLAGGYNEQFF
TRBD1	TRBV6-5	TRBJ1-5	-	CASKADRVVLQPQHF
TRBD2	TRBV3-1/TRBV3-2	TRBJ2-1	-	CASSQSGRGNEQFF